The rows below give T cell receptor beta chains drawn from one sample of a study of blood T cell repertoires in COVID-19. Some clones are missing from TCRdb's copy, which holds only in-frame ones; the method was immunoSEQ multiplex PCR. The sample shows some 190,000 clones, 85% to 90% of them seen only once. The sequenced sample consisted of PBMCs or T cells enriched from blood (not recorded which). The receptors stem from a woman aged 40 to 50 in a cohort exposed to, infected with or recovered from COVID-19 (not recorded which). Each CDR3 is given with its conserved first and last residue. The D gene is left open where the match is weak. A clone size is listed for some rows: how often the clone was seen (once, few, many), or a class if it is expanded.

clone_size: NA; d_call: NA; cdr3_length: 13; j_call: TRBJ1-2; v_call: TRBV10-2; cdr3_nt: TGCGCCAGCAGTGAAGGGGGAGGGTATGGCTACACCTTC; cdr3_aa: CASSEGGGYGYTF
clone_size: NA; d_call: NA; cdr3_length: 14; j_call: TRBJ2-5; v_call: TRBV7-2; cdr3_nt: TGTGCCAGCAGCTTTTCCAGGGCGGGGGAGACCCAGTACTTC; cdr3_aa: CASSFSRAGETQYF
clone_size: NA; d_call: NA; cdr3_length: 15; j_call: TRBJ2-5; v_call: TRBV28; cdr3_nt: TGTGCCAGCAGGCCCAGCGACAGGCTACAAGAGACCCAGTACTTC; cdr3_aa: CASRPSDRLQETQYF
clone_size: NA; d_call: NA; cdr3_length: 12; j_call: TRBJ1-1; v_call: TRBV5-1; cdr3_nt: TGCGCCAGCAGCTCGGGGGGACTTGAAGCTTTCTTT; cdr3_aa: CASSSGGLEAFF
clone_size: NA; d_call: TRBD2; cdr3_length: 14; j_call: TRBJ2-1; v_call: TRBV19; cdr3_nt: TGTGCCAGTAGTACCCGGGGAGGGATCAATGAGCAGTTCTTC; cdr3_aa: CASSTRGGINEQFF
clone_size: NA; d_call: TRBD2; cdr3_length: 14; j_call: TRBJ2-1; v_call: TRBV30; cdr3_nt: TGTGCCTGGATTGTACTAGCGGGAGCCAATGAGCAGTTCTTC; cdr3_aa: CAWIVLAGANEQFF
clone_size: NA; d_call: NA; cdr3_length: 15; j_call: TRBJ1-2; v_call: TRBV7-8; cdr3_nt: TGTGCCAGCAGCATAGTCGCTGAATTGGGGGCGGGCTACACCTTC; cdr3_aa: CASSIVAELGAGYTF
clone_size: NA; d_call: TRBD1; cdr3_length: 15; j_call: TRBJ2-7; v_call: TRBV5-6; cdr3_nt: TGTGCCAGCAGCTTGGGGACGACAGGGGGAAGGGAGCAGTACTTC; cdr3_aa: CASSLGTTGGREQYF
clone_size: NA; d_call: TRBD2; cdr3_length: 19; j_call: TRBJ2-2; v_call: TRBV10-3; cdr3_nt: TGTGCCATCAGTGGGGACCCTTTCTCTAGCGGGAACCGAACCGGGGAGCTGTTTTTT; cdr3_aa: CAISGDPFSSGNRTGELFF
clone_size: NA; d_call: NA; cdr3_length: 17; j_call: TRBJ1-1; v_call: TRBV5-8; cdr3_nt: TGTGCCAGCAGCGTTATAGGGGCAACAAAGTTGAACACTGAAGCTTTCTTT; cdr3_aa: CASSVIGATKLNTEAFF
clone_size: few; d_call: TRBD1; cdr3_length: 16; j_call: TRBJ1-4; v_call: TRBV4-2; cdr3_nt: TGTGCCAGCAGCCAAGAAGCCGGGACAGGGAATGAAAAACTGTTTTTT; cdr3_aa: CASSQEAGTGNEKLFF
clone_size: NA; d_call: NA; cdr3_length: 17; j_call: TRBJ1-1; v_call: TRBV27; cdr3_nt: TGTGCCAGCAGTTTAAGGGGTCAGGTGGGTTTGAACACTGAAGCTTTCTTT; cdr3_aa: CASSLRGQVGLNTEAFF
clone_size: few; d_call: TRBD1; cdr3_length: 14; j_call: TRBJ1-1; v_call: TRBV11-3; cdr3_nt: TGTGCCAGCAGCTTAAGACAGGGGAACACTGAAGCTTTCTTT; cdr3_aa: CASSLRQGNTEAFF
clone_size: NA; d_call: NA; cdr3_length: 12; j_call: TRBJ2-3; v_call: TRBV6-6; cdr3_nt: TGTGCCAGCAGTTACGTGCGGGCAGGGCAGTATTTT; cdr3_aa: CASSYVRAGQYF
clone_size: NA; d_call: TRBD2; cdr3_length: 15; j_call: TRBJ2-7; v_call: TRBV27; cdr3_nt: TGTGCCAGCAGCTCTTTGGGGGGGGGATCCTACGAGCAGTACTTC; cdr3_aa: CASSSLGGGSYEQYF
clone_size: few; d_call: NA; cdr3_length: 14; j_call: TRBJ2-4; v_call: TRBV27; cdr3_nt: TGTGCCAGCAATCCCCCGGAGAGCCAAAACATTCAGTACTTC; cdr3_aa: CASNPPESQNIQYF
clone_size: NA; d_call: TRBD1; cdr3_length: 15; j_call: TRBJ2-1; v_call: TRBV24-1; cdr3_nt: TGTGCCACCAGTGGGGACAGTCACTCCTACAATGAGCAGTTCTTC; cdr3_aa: CATSGDSHSYNEQFF
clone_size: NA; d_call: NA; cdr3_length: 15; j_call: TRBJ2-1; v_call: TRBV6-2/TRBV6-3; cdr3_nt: TGTGCCAGCAGCCCTTCGGCTAGCTCCTACAATGAGCAGTTCTTC; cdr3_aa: CASSPSASSYNEQFF
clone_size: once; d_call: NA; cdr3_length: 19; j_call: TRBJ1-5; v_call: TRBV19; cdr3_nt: TGTGCCAGTAGTTTCCAGGGAGCTAGCGGGGGGACTAGCAATCAGCCCCAGCATTTT; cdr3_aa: CASSFQGASGGTSNQPQHF
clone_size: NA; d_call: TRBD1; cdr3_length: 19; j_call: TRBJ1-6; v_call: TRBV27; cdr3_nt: TGTGCCAGCAGTTTAAGGAGACAGGGGGCTCTAAGGTATAATTCACCCCTCCACTTT; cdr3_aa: CASSLRRQGALRYNSPLHF
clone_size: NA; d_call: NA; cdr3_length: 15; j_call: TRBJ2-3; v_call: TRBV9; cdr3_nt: TGTGCCAGCAGCGTAGGAAGGGCCTCGGGGGATACGCAGTATTTT; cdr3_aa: CASSVGRASGDTQYF
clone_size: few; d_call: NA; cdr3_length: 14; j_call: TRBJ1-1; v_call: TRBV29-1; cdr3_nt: TGCAGCGTTGAACAGGGTGTAAGGGGCACTGAAGCTTTCTTT; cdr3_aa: CSVEQGVRGTEAFF
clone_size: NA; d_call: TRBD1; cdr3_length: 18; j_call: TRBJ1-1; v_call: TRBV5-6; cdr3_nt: TGTGCCAGCAGCTTGGGAATAGGGGGACAGGGTGGGAACACTGAAGCTTTCTTT; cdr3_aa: CASSLGIGGQGGNTEAFF
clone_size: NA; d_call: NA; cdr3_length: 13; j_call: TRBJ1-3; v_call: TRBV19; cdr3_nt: TGTGCCAGTAGTGTGGACAGAGGAAACACCATATATTTT; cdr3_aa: CASSVDRGNTIYF
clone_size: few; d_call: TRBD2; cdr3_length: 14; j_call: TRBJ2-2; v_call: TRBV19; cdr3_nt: TGTGCCAGTAGTATCAGACTAGCCACCGGGGAGCTGTTTTTT; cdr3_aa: CASSIRLATGELFF
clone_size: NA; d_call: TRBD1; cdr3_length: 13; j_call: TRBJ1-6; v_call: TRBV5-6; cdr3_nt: TGTGCCAGCAGCTGGGGGACAGGGGGACCCCTCCACTTT; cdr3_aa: CASSWGTGGPLHF
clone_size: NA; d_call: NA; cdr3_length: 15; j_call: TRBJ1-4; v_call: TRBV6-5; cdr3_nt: TGTGCCAGCAGTTCAGGAGGACTATCTAATGAAAAACTGTTTTTT; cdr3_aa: CASSSGGLSNEKLFF
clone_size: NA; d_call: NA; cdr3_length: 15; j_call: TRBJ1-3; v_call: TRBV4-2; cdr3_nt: TGTGCCAGCAGCCAAGCGGACTTAGGAGGTTACACCATATATTTT; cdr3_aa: CASSQADLGGYTIYF
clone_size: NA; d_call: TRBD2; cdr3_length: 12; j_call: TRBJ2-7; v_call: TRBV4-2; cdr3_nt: TGTGCCAGCAGCTTCCGGGGGGACGAGCAGTACTTC; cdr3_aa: CASSFRGDEQYF
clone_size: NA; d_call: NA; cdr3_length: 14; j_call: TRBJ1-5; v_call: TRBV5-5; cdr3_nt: TGTGCCAGCAGCGGCGGGGGAGCCATCCAGCCCCAGCATTTT; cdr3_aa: CASSGGGAIQPQHF
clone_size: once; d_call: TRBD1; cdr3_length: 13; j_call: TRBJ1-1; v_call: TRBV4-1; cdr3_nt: TGCGCCAGCAGCCTTGGGACAGGAATTGAAGCTTTCTTT; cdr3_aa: CASSLGTGIEAFF
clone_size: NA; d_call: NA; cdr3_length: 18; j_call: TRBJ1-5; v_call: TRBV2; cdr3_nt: TGTGCCAGCGCCGGAGCCTTGACCTTTGAGTATAGCAATCAGCCCCAGCATTTT; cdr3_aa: CASAGALTFEYSNQPQHF
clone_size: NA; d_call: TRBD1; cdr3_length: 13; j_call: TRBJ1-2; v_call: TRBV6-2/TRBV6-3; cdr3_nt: TGTGCCAGCAGTTGGACAGGGCCTTATGGCTACACCTTC; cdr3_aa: CASSWTGPYGYTF
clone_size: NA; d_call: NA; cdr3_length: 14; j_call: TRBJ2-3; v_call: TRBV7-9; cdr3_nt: TGTGCCAGCAGCTCCAACAGGTTTACAGATACGCAGTATTTT; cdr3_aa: CASSSNRFTDTQYF
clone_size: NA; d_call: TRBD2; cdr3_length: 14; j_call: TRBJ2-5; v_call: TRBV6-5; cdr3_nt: TGTGCCAGCAGTCCCCGGGGGGGGCACGAGACCCAGTACTTC; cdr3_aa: CASSPRGGHETQYF
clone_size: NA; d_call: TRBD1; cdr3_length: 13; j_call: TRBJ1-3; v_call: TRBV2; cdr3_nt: TGTGCCAGCAAGAGGACAGGAGGAAACACCATATATTTT; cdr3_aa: CASKRTGGNTIYF
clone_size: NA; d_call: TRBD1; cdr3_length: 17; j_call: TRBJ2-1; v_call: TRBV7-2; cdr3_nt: TGTGCCAGCAGCCATGGGACAGGGAGAATTTCCTACAATGAGCAGTTCTTC; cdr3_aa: CASSHGTGRISYNEQFF
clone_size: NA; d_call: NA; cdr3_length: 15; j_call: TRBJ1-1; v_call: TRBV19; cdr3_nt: TGTGCCAGTAGTATCTTCGCATCGCGAGACACTGAAGCTTTCTTT; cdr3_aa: CASSIFASRDTEAFF
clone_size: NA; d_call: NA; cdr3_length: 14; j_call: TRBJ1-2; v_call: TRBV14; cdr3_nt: TGTGCCAGCAGCCAAGAGGGCAGGGGCTATGGCTACACCTTC; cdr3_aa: CASSQEGRGYGYTF
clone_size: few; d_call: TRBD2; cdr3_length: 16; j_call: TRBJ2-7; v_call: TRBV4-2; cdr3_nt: TGTGCCAGCAGCCAAGCGGCGGGAGGGCCGCAGGACGAGCAGTACTTC; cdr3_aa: CASSQAAGGPQDEQYF
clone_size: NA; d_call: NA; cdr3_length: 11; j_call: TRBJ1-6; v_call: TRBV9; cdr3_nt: TGTGCCAGCAGCCCCGATCGGCCCCTCCACTTT; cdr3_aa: CASSPDRPLHF
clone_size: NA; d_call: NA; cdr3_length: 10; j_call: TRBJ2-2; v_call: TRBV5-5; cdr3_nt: TGTGCCAGCAGAAACGGGGGGCTGTTTTTT; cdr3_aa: CASRNGGLFF
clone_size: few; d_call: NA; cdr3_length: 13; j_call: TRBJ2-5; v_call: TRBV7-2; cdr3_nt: TGTGCCAGCAGCTCCAGGGTACAAGAGACCCAGTACTTC; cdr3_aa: CASSSRVQETQYF
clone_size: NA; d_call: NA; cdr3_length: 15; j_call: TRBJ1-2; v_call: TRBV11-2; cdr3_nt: TGTGCCAGCAGCTTAGAATTCGGGGGGAACTATGGCTACACCTTC; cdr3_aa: CASSLEFGGNYGYTF
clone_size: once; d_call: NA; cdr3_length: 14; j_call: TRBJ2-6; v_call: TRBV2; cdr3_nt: TGTGCCAGAAGTGGGAGCTCTGGGGCCAACGTCCTGACTTTC; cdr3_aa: CARSGSSGANVLTF
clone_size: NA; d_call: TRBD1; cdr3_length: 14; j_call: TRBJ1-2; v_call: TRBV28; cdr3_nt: TGTGCCAGCAGTCCTTACAGGGGGCCCTATGGCTACACCTTC; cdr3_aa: CASSPYRGPYGYTF
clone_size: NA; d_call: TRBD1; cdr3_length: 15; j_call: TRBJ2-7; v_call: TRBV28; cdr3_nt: TGTGCCAGCACCTTCCGTGCAGGGACAGGCTACGAGCAGTACTTC; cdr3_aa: CASTFRAGTGYEQYF
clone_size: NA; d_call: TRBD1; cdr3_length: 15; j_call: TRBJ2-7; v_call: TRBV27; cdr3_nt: TGTGCCAGCAGTTTTGGGACAGGGGGTGTCAACGAGCAGTACTTC; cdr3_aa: CASSFGTGGVNEQYF